A selection of T cell receptor beta chains follows, all from one sample in a study of T cell responses to AZD1222 COVID-19 vaccine. TCRdb keeps only in-frame clones here, not all; method: immunoSEQ multiplex PCR. The table has 120,000 to 150,000 clones, 89% seen once; the top ten hold approximately 5.1%. This specimen consisted of peripheral blood, obtained on day 0 of AZD1222 vaccination. Every receptor here comes from an adult in good health. Each CDR3 is given with its conserved first and last residue. A D gene is named only where the DNA matches it firmly. Size is omitted from some rows. Given values are once, few, many or a class for expanded clones.

clone_size	cdr3_length	v_call	d_call	j_call	cdr3_aa	cdr3_nt
NA	15	TRBV5-1	TRBD1	TRBJ1-2	CASSASGTGGTGYTF	TGCGCCAGCAGCGCTTCCGGGACAGGGGGAACTGGCTACACCTTC
NA	15	TRBV9	TRBD2	TRBJ2-1	CASSVWGRALDEQFF	TGTGCCAGCAGCGTGTGGGGGAGGGCCCTCGATGAGCAGTTCTTC
NA	14	TRBV19	NA	TRBJ1-3	CASRKDHSGNTIYF	TGTGCCAGTAGAAAGGACCACTCTGGAAACACCATATATTTT
NA	15	TRBV28	TRBD2	TRBJ2-5	CASRDSGRARETQYF	TGTGCCAGCAGGGATAGCGGGAGGGCCAGGGAGACCCAGTACTTC
NA	14	TRBV6-1	TRBD1	TRBJ1-5	CASSDPRDRKPQHF	TGTGCCAGCAGTGACCCTCGGGACAGGAAGCCCCAGCATTTT
NA	14	TRBV10-2	TRBD1	TRBJ1-5	CASTRDSPYQPQHF	TGCGCCAGCACTAGGGACAGTCCCTATCAGCCCCAGCATTTT
once	16	TRBV4-3	NA	TRBJ2-3	CASSQDQSRESDTQYF	TGCGCCAGCAGCCAAGATCAATCGCGGGAATCAGATACGCAGTATTTT
NA	16	TRBV7-9	TRBD2	TRBJ2-3	CASGSWTSGSTDTQYF	TGTGCCAGCGGATCTTGGACTAGCGGGAGCACAGATACGCAGTATTTT
NA	11	TRBV18	NA	TRBJ2-2	CASSPERELFF	TGTGCCAGCTCACCAGAAAGGGAGCTGTTTTTT
NA	16	TRBV24-1	TRBD1	TRBJ1-2	CATSGRTGGADYGYTF	TGTGCCACCAGTGGACGGACAGGGGGCGCTGATTATGGCTACACCTTC
NA	15	TRBV5-1	TRBD1	TRBJ1-1	CASSSTGFGDTEAFF	TGCGCCAGCAGCTCGACAGGGTTCGGAGACACTGAAGCTTTCTTT
NA	18	TRBV28	TRBD1	TRBJ1-3	CASRSTGTVAFSGNTIYF	TGTGCCAGCAGGTCGACCGGGACAGTCGCGTTCTCTGGAAACACCATATATTTT
NA	19	TRBV14	TRBD1	TRBJ2-3	CASSVLISRDRGLTDTQYF	TGTGCCAGCAGCGTGCTGATATCCCGGGACAGGGGTTTAACAGATACGCAGTATTTT
NA	13	TRBV2	NA	TRBJ1-1	CASSFDEGTEAFF	TGTGCCAGCAGCTTTGACGAGGGCACTGAAGCTTTCTTT
once	11	TRBV19	NA	TRBJ1-1	CASSLRGEAFF	TGTGCCAGTAGTCTCCGGGGTGAAGCTTTCTTT
NA	16	TRBV6-6	NA	TRBJ1-3	CASSYSRGTHGNTIYF	TGTGCCAGCAGTTACTCGAGAGGGACGCATGGAAACACCATATATTTT
NA	15	TRBV19	NA	TRBJ2-7	CATSRTDPSWTGQYF	TGTGCCACCTCTCGGACGGACCCCTCATGGACGGGGCAGTACTTC
NA	16	TRBV27	TRBD1	TRBJ1-1	CASSFRTGAMNTEAFF	TGTGCCAGCAGTTTCCGGACAGGGGCCATGAACACTGAAGCTTTCTTT
NA	12	TRBV7-7	NA	TRBJ2-5	CASSPAAETQYF	TGTGCCAGCAGTCCCGCCGCTGAGACCCAGTACTTC
NA	18	TRBV28	TRBD2	TRBJ2-2	CASNSRLAGASLTGELFF	TGTGCCAGCAATAGCCGACTAGCGGGAGCCTCATTAACCGGGGAGCTGTTTTTT
NA	18	TRBV4-3	NA	TRBJ1-5	CASSQDPPATGPNQPQHF	TGCGCCAGCAGCCAAGATCCGCCAGCTACAGGACCCAATCAGCCCCAGCATTTT
few	15	TRBV20-1	NA	TRBJ2-1	CSASTPGVSDNEQFF	TGCAGTGCTAGTACACCGGGAGTTTCGGACAATGAGCAGTTCTTC
NA	18	TRBV24-1	TRBD2	TRBJ2-3	CATSDLQIGGSEVDTQYF	TGTGCCACCAGTGATTTGCAAATCGGCGGGAGCGAGGTAGATACGCAGTATTTT